This record covers a single TCR beta chain. The antigen is undetermined. This entry comes from a study of CD4 T cells in relation to SARS-CoV-2 and coronaviruses. Study-wide context: Crossreactive spike epitopes shared across donors were mapped to their HLA restriction.

CD4+ T cells from unexposed donors were obtained before the COVID-19 pandemic (2011-2018). Naive and memory CD4+ T cells came from enriched cryopreserved PBMCs. Germline V gene data show CDR1 as SGHRS and CDR2 as YFSETQ. V lost 6 bases, J lost 4 bases, and 15 bases stayed unmatched. The CDR3 is made up of 16 amino acids. Repertoires were generated with immunoSEQ multiplex PCR, while TCRdb's copy carries only in-frame clones and drops some. The data hold about 60,000 clones, with less than 95% observed a single time. The study, taken as a whole, reports: Pre-pandemic and post-infection samples never came from the same donor. About 65% of donors had memory CD4+ clonotypes crossrecognizing SARS-CoV-2 and common cold coronavirus spike.

The sequencing input was naive CD4+ T cells from PBMCs. Indicated subset: naive CD4+ T cells isolated by negative enrichment. This receptor was obtained from a human donor in good health. The rearrangement joins TRBV5-1 to TRBJ1-1; 7 nucleotides match TRBD1. The CDR3 region has the DNA TGCGCCAGCATCCTCAACAGGACAGGAAAGTCCACTGAAGCTTTCTTT. This codes for CASILNRTGKSTEAFF.